This T cell receptor (beta chain) was recovered during a study of sequential checkpoint blockade in melanoma. Assay used: immunoSEQ multiplex PCR; TCRdb lists only in-frame clones, some missing. The sample has 800 to 950 clones, roughly 25% seen once. Treatment denoted: randomized to nivolumab then ipilimumab (arm A) or the reverse (arm B). The CDR3 is 15 residues long. With 0 bases removed from V and 5 bases from J, the gap between germline ends came to 16 bases. CDR1 and CDR2 (germline): SQVTM, ANQGSEA. Here the sequenced sample was tumor tissue (inferred from file names), taken from a patient given nivolumab and ipilimumab in sequence. The V call is TRBV29-1, the J call TRBJ2-5; D uncertain. The TCR originated in a human donor with melanoma. CDR3 sequence: CSVEDSGRRDETQYF. CDR3 DNA: TGCAGCGTTGAAGATTCTGGCAGGCGCGACGAGACCCAGTACTTC.